Listed below are T cell receptor beta chains from one sample, sequenced in a study of blood T cell repertoires in COVID-19. Here immunoSEQ multiplex PCR was the method, and the copy in TCRdb shows in-frame clones only, minus some. The table includes 250,000 or so clones, roughly nine tenths detected once. Sequenced input: peripheral blood. The origin of the receptors is a woman in her thirties or forties who had recovered from COVID-19. Each CDR3 is given with its conserved first and last residue. The D gene is left open where the match is weak.

j_gene: TRBJ2-3; d_gene: TRBD2; v_gene: TRBV7-2; CDR3nt: TGTGCCAGCAGCTTAATAGCGGGAGGAGGCACAGATACGCAGTATTTT; CDR3aa: CASSLIAGGGTDTQYF
j_gene: TRBJ1-1; d_gene: NA; v_gene: TRBV28; CDR3nt: TGTGCCAGCAGTTTATGGGCTCGCAGGGCGAGCACTGAAGCTTTCTTT; CDR3aa: CASSLWARRASTEAFF
j_gene: TRBJ2-2; d_gene: NA; v_gene: TRBV28; CDR3nt: TGTGCCAGCAGTTTCTCCGGTGGGGAGCTGTTTTTT; CDR3aa: CASSFSGGELFF
j_gene: TRBJ2-7; d_gene: NA; v_gene: TRBV5-6; CDR3nt: TGTGCCAGCAGCTTGGACCAGGGGCAATCCTACGAGCAGTACTTC; CDR3aa: CASSLDQGQSYEQYF
j_gene: TRBJ1-5; d_gene: NA; v_gene: TRBV2; CDR3nt: TGTGCCAGCAGTGGAGACAGACGACAGCCCCAGCATTTT; CDR3aa: CASSGDRRQPQHF
j_gene: TRBJ2-5; d_gene: TRBD2; v_gene: TRBV6-5; CDR3nt: TGTGCCACCGGGCCGGGACTATCTCAAGAGACCCAGTACTTC; CDR3aa: CATGPGLSQETQYF
j_gene: TRBJ2-1; d_gene: TRBD2; v_gene: TRBV6-1; CDR3nt: TGTGCCAGCAGTGATTGGTTCGAGCGGGGCGACAATGAGCAGTTCTTC; CDR3aa: CASSDWFERGDNEQFF
j_gene: TRBJ2-6; d_gene: NA; v_gene: TRBV9; CDR3nt: TGTGCCAGCAGCGTGTTAACCGGGGGGGCCAACGTCCTGACTTTC; CDR3aa: CASSVLTGGANVLTF
j_gene: TRBJ2-4; d_gene: TRBD1; v_gene: TRBV6-5; CDR3nt: TGTGCCAGCAGGAGAGACAGGGGTCCCAAAAACATTCAGTACTTC; CDR3aa: CASRRDRGPKNIQYF
j_gene: TRBJ2-1; d_gene: NA; v_gene: TRBV7-2; CDR3nt: TGTGCCAGCAGCATAGAGCGGCTTACCTACAATGAGCAGTTCTTC; CDR3aa: CASSIERLTYNEQFF
j_gene: TRBJ1-1; d_gene: TRBD1; v_gene: TRBV23-1; CDR3nt: TGCGCCAGCTTGAATCACGCACAGGGGATCAACACTGAAGCTTTCTTT; CDR3aa: CASLNHAQGINTEAFF
j_gene: TRBJ2-2; d_gene: TRBD1; v_gene: TRBV4-1; CDR3nt: TGCGCCAGCAGCCCCCGGGACAGTAACACCGGGGAGCTGTTTTTT; CDR3aa: CASSPRDSNTGELFF
j_gene: TRBJ2-3; d_gene: NA; v_gene: TRBV18; CDR3nt: TGTGCCAGCTCACCACTTTCGGGAGGCACAGATACGCAGTATTTT; CDR3aa: CASSPLSGGTDTQYF
j_gene: TRBJ1-1; d_gene: NA; v_gene: TRBV18; CDR3nt: TGTGCCAGCTCCGAACAGGGTGGGGCGAACACTGAAGCTTTCTTT; CDR3aa: CASSEQGGANTEAFF
j_gene: TRBJ1-5; d_gene: NA; v_gene: TRBV20-1; CDR3nt: TGCAGTGCTAGTCAAACGCCGGGGAATCAGCCCCAGCATTTT; CDR3aa: CSASQTPGNQPQHF
j_gene: TRBJ1-1; d_gene: NA; v_gene: TRBV20-1; CDR3nt: TGCAGTGCTAGTGATCGGGCCAGGGGAGGGGCCACTGAAGCTTTCTTT; CDR3aa: CSASDRARGGATEAFF